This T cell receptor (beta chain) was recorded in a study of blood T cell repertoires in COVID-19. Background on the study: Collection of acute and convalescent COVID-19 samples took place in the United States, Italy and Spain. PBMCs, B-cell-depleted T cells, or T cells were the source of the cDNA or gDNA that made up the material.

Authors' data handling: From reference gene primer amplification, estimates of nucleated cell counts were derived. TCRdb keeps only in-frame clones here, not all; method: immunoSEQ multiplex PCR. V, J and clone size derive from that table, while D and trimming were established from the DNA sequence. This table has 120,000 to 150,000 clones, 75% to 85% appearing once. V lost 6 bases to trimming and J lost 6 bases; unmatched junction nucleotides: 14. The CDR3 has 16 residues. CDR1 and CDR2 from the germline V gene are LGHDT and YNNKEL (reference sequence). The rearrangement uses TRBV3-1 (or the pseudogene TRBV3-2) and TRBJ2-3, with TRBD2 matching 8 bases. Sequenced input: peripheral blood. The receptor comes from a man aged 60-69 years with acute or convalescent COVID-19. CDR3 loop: CASSVGGGEESDTQYF. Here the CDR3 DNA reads TGTGCCAGCAGTGTCGGGGGGGGAGAGGAGTCGGATACGCAGTATTTT.